The next 20 T cell receptor beta chains were all read from a single sample in a study of CD8 T cells in Susac syndrome. With random hexamers, roughly 0.45 to 1 ug RNA was reverse transcribed. One entry per CDR3 protein results from TCRdb running MiXCR on the immunoSEQ multiplex PCR reads. The top ten clones hold more than 0.35% of a sample with around 80,000 distinct CDR3 sequences, around 96% of them seen once. Sequencing used CD8+ T cells from PBMCs. Every receptor here comes from a human donor with Susac syndrome.

V and J are TRBV20-1 and TRBJ2-1; perhaps TRBD1 as D (6 bases). Germline lookup yields CDR1 DFQATT and CDR2 SNEGSKA (reference sequence). Trimming removed 5 bases at V and 3 bases at J, with 11 bases between. This CDR3 contains 13 residues. CDR3 bases: TGCAGTGCTTACCGGGACAACTACAATGAGCAGTTCTTC. Protein product: CSAYRDNYNEQFF.

The chain carries TRBV9 and TRBJ2-3; 9 positions agree with TRBD1. With V trimmed by 0 bases and J by 5 bases, 4 bases remained unmatched. The CDR3 sequence is 15 residues long. Per the germline V gene, CDR1 is SGDLS and CDR2 is YYNGEE. This CDR3 is CASSVEGQGGDTQYF. In DNA, the CDR3 is TGTGCCAGCAGCGTAGAGGGACAGGGTGGAGATACGCAGTATTTT.

The chain is built from TRBV28 and TRBJ1-5, with D maybe TRBD1 (5 bases). V was cut by 3 bases and J by 6 bases, with 24 bases left in between. The CDR3 runs to 18 residues. Germline CDR1 reads MDHEN; CDR2 reads SYDVKM. The CDR3 nucleotides read TGTGCCAGCAGTTTCCGGCCGTGTGGGGCTAGGTCGGGTCAGCCCCAGCATTTT. As protein: CASSFRPCGARSGQPQHF.

V gene TRBV11-2 combines with J gene TRBJ2-7; unclear D gene. This CDR3 has 12 residues. Germline assignment: CDR1 SGHAT and CDR2 FQNNGV. Trimming left V 2 bases short and J 3 bases short, with 5 bases between. The CDR3 protein is CASSLNLYEQYV. CDR3 sequence (DNA): TGTGCCAGCAGCTTAAATCTCTACGAGCAGTACGTC.

V is TRBV3-1 and J is TRBJ1-1, with D perhaps matching TRBD1 (5 bases). The CDR3 has 18 amino acids. Germline CDR1 and CDR2: LGHDT and YNNKEL (reference sequence). V was pared by 0 bases and J by 0 bases, with 17 bases between. CDR3 region: CASSQDRQAAGVNTEAFF. As DNA, the CDR3 is TGTGCCAGCAGCCAAGATAGGCAGGCCGCGGGGGTGAACACTGAAGCTTTCTTT.

The genes are TRBV10-2 and TRBJ1-1; 9 bases are a match to TRBD1. Trimming at V came to 6 bases and at J to 4 bases, leaving 9 bases not matched to a gene. Germline V lookup: CDR1 WSHSY, CDR2 SAAADI. There are 15 residues in the CDR3. DNA for the CDR3: TGCGCCAGCAGGGGGACAGGGTGGGGCATCACTGAAGCTTTCTTT. Amino acids: CASRGTGWGITEAFF.

This clonotype is medium-sized (0.01 to 0.1%) by share. The CDR3 nucleotides read TGTGCCAGCAAGGGCGACTATAATTCACCCCTCCACTTT. Amino acid sequence: CASKGDYNSPLHF. The V call is TRBV7-9, the J call TRBJ1-6; D unclear. Germline loops: CDR1 SEHNR, CDR2 FQNEAQ (reference sequence). The CDR3 covers 13 residues. V lost 7 bases and J 3 bases, leaving 7 bases between the germline ends.

This sequence joins TRBV27 and TRBJ2-1; D remains ambiguous. Germline CDR1 reads MNHEY; CDR2 reads SMNVEV (reference sequence). V was shortened by 0 bases and J by 4 bases, with 7 bases between the two germline ends. CDR3 length: 14 amino acids. CDR3 sequence (DNA): TGTGCCAGCAGTTTATCCTCAGCTTACAATGAGCAGTTCTTC. This translates into CASSLSSAYNEQFF.

This clonotype has a single count. The V gene is TRBV7-6, the J gene TRBJ2-2, with 7 positions matching TRBD1. V gave up 6 bases and J gave up 5 bases; unmatched junction bases: 6. Per germline, CDR1 SGHVS and CDR2 FNYEAQ. CDR3 size: 14 residues. CDR3 region: CASRQGPGTGELFF. Written as DNA, the CDR3 is TGTGCCAGCAGACAGGGGCCGGGGACCGGGGAGCTGTTTTTT.

The V call is TRBV7-9, the J call TRBJ1-1; maybe TRBD1 (5 bases). The CDR3 extends over 19 amino acids. In germline, CDR1 is SEHNR, CDR2 FQNEAQ (reference sequence). V lost 8 bases to trimming and J lost 0 bases, with 28 bases between them. CDR3 nucleotides: TGTGCCAGCTTGGGGACTGGAGAGCCAACCCCCATCATGAACACTGAAGCTTTCTTT. It encodes CASLGTGEPTPIMNTEAFF.

This chain connects TRBV5-1 to TRBJ2-2, with unresolved D. The CDR3 runs to 13 residues. Trimming removed 2 bases at V and 4 bases at J, with 6 bases between. In germline, CDR1 is SGHRS, CDR2 YFSETQ. CDR3 in amino acids: CASSFSSTGELFF. In DNA form, the CDR3 reads TGCGCCAGCAGCTTTAGCTCCACCGGGGAGCTGTTTTTT.

This clonotype was observed a single time. The chain links TRBV27 to TRBJ1-5; 8 bases map to TRBD1. Trimming removed 6 bases from V and 1 base from J; junction bases left unmatched: 2. Germline CDR1 and CDR2: MNHEY and SMNVEV (reference sequence). The CDR3 is 14 amino acids. The CDR3 DNA sequence: TGTGCCAGCAGAGACAGGGGAAGCAATCAGCCCCAGCATTTT. The encoded protein is CASRDRGSNQPQHF.

The chain links TRBV15 to TRBJ1-5; D gene ambiguous. CDR3 length equals 13 residues. Trimming shortened V by 1 base and J by 6 bases, and 7 bases separated the two germline ends. The germline V gene encodes CDR1 LNHNV and CDR2 YYDKDF (reference sequence). CDR3 sequence: CATSRAMGQPQHF. The DNA of the CDR3 is TGTGCCACCAGCAGAGCAATGGGTCAGCCCCAGCATTTT. The full variable domain, in which reference TRBV15 and TRBJ1-5 provide the parts outside the CDR3, is DAMVIQNPRYQVTQFGKPVTLSCSQTLNHNVMYWYQQKSSQAPKLLFHYYDKDFNNEADTPDNFQSRRPNTSFCFLDIRSPGLGDTAMYLCATSRAMGQPQHFGDGTRLSIL.

The V call is TRBV27, the J call TRBJ2-4; D may be TRBD2 (5 bases). Germline CDR1 reads MNHEY; CDR2 reads SMNVEV (reference sequence). This CDR3 comprises 14 residues. The ends were cut back, 7 bases at V and 6 bases at J, with 16 bases in the middle. CDR3 in amino acids: CASTDGGPGNIQYF. The CDR3 region has the DNA TGTGCCAGCACCGACGGCGGGCCGGGAAACATTCAGTACTTC.

V gene TRBV4-1 combines with J gene TRBJ2-3; unclear D gene. This CDR3 spans 13 amino acids. Per germline, CDR1 MGHRA and CDR2 YSYEKL. V was trimmed by 1 base and J by 6 bases, leaving 8 bases between them. The CDR3 coding sequence is TGCGCCAGCAGCCAAGTTATTGGTGATACGCAGTATTTT. Residues: CASSQVIGDTQYF.

This clonotype is termed medium-sized (0.01 to 0.1%). The gene calls are TRBV5-4 and TRBJ2-3; D call uncertain. There are 15 residues in the CDR3. Germline CDR1 reads SGHNT; CDR2 reads YYREEE (reference sequence). The V and J ends lost 1 base and 3 bases respectively, with 12 bases between them. The DNA for the CDR3 is TGTGCCAGCAGCTTGAAGAGAGATGGAACAGATACGCAGTATTTT. Its protein is CASSLKRDGTDTQYF.

The J gene is TRBJ2-1, the V gene TRBV11-2, with a possible D match to TRBD1 (6 bases). Trimming took off 0 bases at V and 10 bases at J, with 22 bases between the two ends. CDR1 is SGHAT, CDR2 FQNNGV, per germline. This CDR3 region has 17 residues. CDR3 protein: CASSLDPDRGTLGEQFF. The CDR3, as DNA: TGTGCCAGCAGCTTAGATCCGGACAGAGGAACTTTAGGGGAGCAGTTCTTC.

The chain uses TRBV29-1 and TRBJ2-5, with a tentative D call TRBD2 (6 bases). V was shortened by 4 bases and J by 3 bases, with 18 bases between the two germline ends. The CDR3 is made up of 15 amino acids. Germline CDR1 SQVTM, CDR2 ANQGSEA. The CDR3 bases are TGCAGCGTTGCCGGGACTCCGCTAATCGAAGAGACCCAGTACTTC. This translates into CSVAGTPLIEETQYF.

V gene TRBV6-2 or TRBV6-3 combines with J gene TRBJ1-3; D unresolved. The length of the CDR3 is 14 residues. CDR1 and CDR2 (germline): MNHEY, SVGEGT. V lost 2 bases to trimming and J lost 0 bases, with 5 bases between them. The chain's CDR3 is CASSYVVSGNTIYF. Here the CDR3 DNA reads TGTGCCAGCAGTTACGTCGTCTCTGGAAACACCATATATTTT.

The chain recombines TRBV27 with TRBJ2-1; 10 nucleotides agree with TRBD2. J gave up 8 bases and V 6 bases, and 10 bases lay outside the gene matches. The V gene's germline CDR1 is MNHEY and CDR2 SMNVEV (reference sequence). The CDR3 is 15 residues long. The CDR3, as DNA: TGTGCCAGCAGACAAGCGGGAGGGCCCCCGGATGAGCAGTTCTTC. Translation gives CASRQAGGPPDEQFF.